The 26 T cell receptor beta chains below were found in one sample sequenced in a study of blood T cell repertoires in COVID-19. Some clones are missing from TCRdb's copy, which holds only in-frame ones; the method was immunoSEQ multiplex PCR. The sample consists of about 99,000 clones, 88% of them appearing once. The specimen was peripheral blood. All receptors derive from a man aged 50 to 59 with COVID-19, enrolled during active disease.

The V gene is TRBV28, the J gene TRBJ1-5; 7 bases match TRBD1. V shed 6 bases and J 3 bases; nucleotides not matched to a gene: 8. Germline assignment: CDR1 MDHEN and CDR2 SYDVKM. The CDR3 sequence is 15 residues long. The DNA of the CDR3 is TGTGCCAGCAGGAAGGGGGCGCGGGTCAATCAGCCCCAGCATTTT. Translation gives CASRKGARVNQPQHF. Full variable domain (rest looked up from reference TRBV28 and TRBJ1-5): DVKVTQSSRYLVKRTGEKVFLECVQDMDHENMFWYRQDPGLGLRLIYFSYDVKMKEKGDIPEGYSVSREKKERFSLILESASTNQTSMYLCASRKGARVNQPQHFGDGTRLSIL.

This clone has just one count. The chain is built from TRBV6-5 and TRBJ1-1, with D possibly being TRBD1 (6 bases). Germline V lookup: CDR1 MNHEY, CDR2 SVGAGI. The germline V and J ends were trimmed by 2 bases and 0 bases, with 7 bases remaining between them. This CDR3 comprises 14 residues. This chain's CDR3 is CASSYGTMNTEAFF. CDR3 bases: TGTGCCAGCAGTTACGGGACAATGAACACTGAAGCTTTCTTT.

The chain combines TRBV30 with TRBJ1-1; tentative D call: TRBD1 (5 bases). CDR1 is GTSNPN, CDR2 SVGIG, per germline (reference sequence). The CDR3 contains 15 residues. V was trimmed by 5 bases and J by 4 bases, leaving 20 bases between them. CDR3 coding DNA: TGTGCCTGGGGGTCGGGCTGGGGGGAAGGCACTGAAGCTTTCTTT. Encoded protein: CAWGSGWGEGTEAFF.

The chain has TRBV7-2 and TRBJ2-7, with D tentatively TRBD2 (5 bases). This CDR3 spans 16 amino acids. Trimming took 3 bases from V and 1 from J, leaving 16 bases between them. CDR1 and CDR2 (germline): SGHTA, FQGNSA. The CDR3 sequence is CASSLERTGISYEQYF. The CDR3 nucleotides read TGTGCCAGCAGCTTGGAACGGACCGGGATTTCCTACGAGCAGTACTTC.

This clone was seen a single time. The chain couples TRBV3-1 (or the pseudogene TRBV3-2) to TRBJ1-1; 7 bases map to TRBD1. V was clipped by 9 bases and J by 0 bases; unmatched bases: 7. The CDR3 runs to 14 residues. Germline assignment: CDR1 LGHDT and CDR2 YNNKEL (reference sequence). CDR3 protein: CASSNRGLNTEAFF. For the CDR3, the DNA is TGTGCCAGTTCTAACAGGGGATTGAACACTGAAGCTTTCTTT.

The chain carries TRBV5-4 and TRBJ2-1; TRBD1 is a possible D gene (6 bases). The V gene's germline CDR1 is SGHNT and CDR2 YYREEE (reference sequence). The CDR3 sequence is 13 residues long. V lost 2 bases and J 4 bases, leaving 7 bases between the germline ends. As DNA, the CDR3 is TGTGCCAGCAGCTTCACAGGGTACAATGAGCAGTTCTTC. Translation gives CASSFTGYNEQFF.

This clone was counted once. CDR3 nucleotides: TGTGCCAGCAGCGCCGCCGGGACAGGGCTGATCGGCTACACCTTC. Translated: CASSAAGTGLIGYTF. The genes are TRBV9 and TRBJ1-2; 9 bases are shared with TRBD1. In germline, CDR1 is SGDLS, CDR2 YYNGEE. CDR3 length equals 15 residues. V lost 3 bases, J lost 8 bases, and 11 bases stayed unmatched.

The V gene is TRBV4-2, the J gene TRBJ1-6; D call uncertain. The CDR3 has 16 amino acids. V lost 1 base, J lost 7 bases, and 14 bases lay in between. Germline values: CDR1 LGHNA, CDR2 YNFKEQ. This chain's CDR3 is CASSQVEAIANSPLHF. In DNA, the CDR3 is TGTGCCAGCAGCCAAGTAGAGGCGATCGCGAATTCACCCCTCCACTTT.

The sample holds one count of this clone. The rearrangement uses TRBV30 and TRBJ1-4; tentatively, D is TRBD1 (5 bases). Trimming cost V 3 bases and J 12 bases, with 23 bases left between them. This CDR3 spans 15 amino acids. Germline V lookup: CDR1 GTSNPN, CDR2 SVGIG (reference sequence). CDR3 residues: CAWSVGGTGLRELFF. In nucleotides, the CDR3 is TGTGCCTGGAGCGTTGGTGGGACTGGGCTTCGGGAACTGTTTTTT.

The chain recombines TRBV7-6 with TRBJ1-5; unclear D gene. The CDR3 is 13 amino acids. V was trimmed by 5 bases and J by 4 bases, leaving 9 bases between them. The germline CDR1 and CDR2 sequences are SGHVS and FNYEAQ. CDR3 bases: TGTGCCAGCAGCGATAGTCTAAATCAGCCCCAGCATTTT. This sequence encodes CASSDSLNQPQHF.

The gene calls are TRBV29-1 and TRBJ1-3, with D possibly being TRBD1 (6 bases). CDR1 is SQVTM, CDR2 ANQGSEA, per germline. V gave up 7 bases and J gave up 0 bases, with 16 bases separating them. The CDR3 contains 15 residues. The CDR3 DNA follows: TGCAGCGCTTCCACAGGGCCTCTCTCTGGAAACACCATATATTTT. Protein sequence: CSASTGPLSGNTIYF.

The chain links TRBV2 to TRBJ2-2; TRBD2 agrees at 9 bases. This CDR3 has 16 residues. Germline V gene sequence: CDR1 SNHLY, CDR2 FYNNEI. The J segment lost 1 base and the V segment lost 7 bases, leaving 7 bases of the junction unmatched. The CDR3 coding sequence is TGTGCCAGCACCCCCTTAGCGGGGGAGAACACCGGGGAGCTGTTTTTT. Its translation: CASTPLAGENTGELFF.

Only one count was recorded for this clone. J is TRBJ2-2 and V is TRBV6-6; the D gene is possibly TRBD1 (7 bases). Germline CDR1 and CDR2: MNHNY and SVGAGI (reference sequence). The CDR3 extends over 15 amino acids. V shed 6 bases and J shed 0 bases, with 11 bases lying between them. The CDR3 sequence: CASSLRGANTGELFF. The DNA of the CDR3 is TGTGCCAGCAGCCTCAGGGGGGCGAACACCGGGGAGCTGTTTTTT.

V and J are TRBV4-3 and TRBJ1-2; D might be TRBD1 (6 bases). This CDR3 is built from 15 residues. CDR1 LGHNA and CDR2 YSLEER come from the germline V gene. Trimming took 2 bases from V and 0 from J, leaving 10 bases between them. DNA for the CDR3: TGCGCCAGCAGCCAACAGGGGATCCCTAACTATGGCTACACCTTC. It translates to CASSQQGIPNYGYTF.

This chain uses TRBV3-1 (or the pseudogene TRBV3-2) with TRBJ2-2; D possibly corresponds to TRBD2 (5 bases). CDR3 length: 15 residues. Germline assignment: CDR1 LGHDT and CDR2 YNNKEL (reference sequence). Trimming pared 7 bases from V and 0 bases from J, leaving 12 bases between. The CDR3 DNA is TGTGCCAGCAACAGCAGAGGGTCGAACACCGGGGAGCTGTTTTTT. This codes for CASNSRGSNTGELFF.

The V call is TRBV4-1, the J call TRBJ1-3; D not certain. The germline V and J ends were trimmed by 4 bases and 4 bases, with 5 bases remaining between them. CDR3 size: 12 residues. Germline V gene lookup returns CDR1 MGHRA and CDR2 YSYEKL. CDR3: CASSPVGNTIYF. CDR3 sequence (DNA): TGCGCCAGCAGCCCTGTCGGAAACACCATATATTTT.

This clone was seen only once. This chain connects TRBV9 to TRBJ1-1, with 9 nucleotides matching TRBD1. Germline loops: CDR1 SGDLS, CDR2 YYNGEE. This CDR3 has 17 amino acids. The trim removed 4 bases at V and 5 bases at J, leaving 15 bases unmatched. CDR3 in amino acids: CASSNRDRERDWTEAFF. The CDR3 coding sequence is TGTGCCAGCAGCAACCGGGACAGGGAACGAGATTGGACTGAAGCTTTCTTT.

The chain couples TRBV27 to TRBJ2-3; 13 nucleotides agree with TRBD2. CDR3 length: 17 amino acids. Losses at the gene ends were 7 bases for V and 5 bases for J; bases not matched to a gene: 12. The V gene's germline CDR1 is MNHEY and CDR2 SMNVEV (reference sequence). The CDR3 nucleotides read TGTGCCAGCATCGACCCAAGGACTAGCGGGGGTAGAGATACGCAGTATTTT. Protein product: CASIDPRTSGGRDTQYF.

This clone has a handful of counts. The V and J genes are TRBV7-9 and TRBJ1-6; D call uncertain. Germline V CDR1 and CDR2: SEHNR, FQNEAQ (reference sequence). This CDR3 is 14 amino acids long. V was shortened by 8 bases and J by 4 bases, with 12 bases between the two germline ends. The CDR3 sequence: CASGGILYNSPLHF. In DNA form, the CDR3 reads TGTGCCAGCGGAGGAATACTATATAATTCACCCCTCCACTTT.

The chain carries TRBV5-1 and TRBJ1-1, with D tentatively TRBD1 (5 bases). This CDR3 has 15 residues. With 0 bases removed from V and 1 base from J, the gap between germline ends came to 10 bases. Germline loops: CDR1 SGHRS, CDR2 YFSETQ. The CDR3 DNA follows: TGCGCCAGCAGCTTGGCCCCGACAGAGAACACTGAAGCTTTCTTT. Its translation: CASSLAPTENTEAFF.

The chain's CDR3 is CAISESQGATGELFF. CDR3 sequence (DNA): TGTGCCATCAGTGAGTCGCAGGGGGCGACCGGGGAGCTGTTTTTT. The rearrangement links TRBV10-3 to TRBJ2-2, with 8 bases aligning to TRBD1. Per germline, CDR1 ENHRY and CDR2 SYGVKD. The CDR3 spans 15 residues. Germline trimming cut 0 bases from V and 5 bases from J; bases unmatched to any gene: 2.

V and J are TRBV4-1 and TRBJ1-2; no clear D gene. CDR1 and CDR2 (germline): MGHRA, YSYEKL. The V and J ends lost 6 bases and 0 bases respectively, with 14 bases between them. This CDR3 is built from 15 residues. The CDR3 protein is CASSPVSTANYGYTF. The CDR3 DNA sequence: TGCGCCAGCAGTCCAGTAAGCACAGCTAACTATGGCTACACCTTC.

The genes are TRBV6-6 and TRBJ2-3; weak D call: TRBD2 (6 bases). This CDR3 has 15 amino acids. With 4 bases removed from V and 6 bases from J, the gap between germline ends came to 17 bases. CDR1 is MNHNY, CDR2 SVGAGI, per germline (reference sequence). The CDR3 sequence: CASSSGLKTRDTQYF. CDR3 sequence (DNA): TGTGCCAGCAGTTCGGGACTTAAGACGAGGGATACGCAGTATTTT.

The chain employs TRBV19 and TRBJ1-4, with TRBD1 identical over 8 bases. Looked up from germline, CDR1 is LNHDA and CDR2 is SQIVND (reference sequence). J was trimmed by 0 bases and V by 6 bases; bases with no gene match: 3. The CDR3 spans 15 residues. The CDR3 protein is CASRDRGATNEKLFF. Written as DNA, the CDR3 is TGTGCCAGTAGAGACAGGGGAGCAACTAATGAAAAACTGTTTTTT.

This sequence joins TRBV19 and TRBJ1-5; possible D gene TRBD1, 5 bases. V was cut by 1 base and J by 5 bases, with 12 bases left in between. From germline, CDR1 is LNHDA and CDR2 SQIVND (reference sequence). The CDR3 covers 15 residues. CDR3 bases: TGTGCCAGTAGTATAGTTTGGCTCAGGGATCAGCCCCAGCATTTT. Its translation is CASSIVWLRDQPQHF.

The chain joins TRBV5-6 to TRBJ2-2, with a weak D call TRBD1 (6 bases). In germline, CDR1 is SGHDT, CDR2 YYEEEE. This CDR3 contains 14 residues. Trimming left V 4 bases short and J 6 bases short, with 13 bases between. This CDR3 is CASSRGIIAGELFF. As DNA, the CDR3 is TGTGCCAGCAGCAGGGGGATAATCGCCGGGGAGCTGTTTTTT.